These T cell receptor beta chains were read from a single sample in a study of cytomegalovirus exposure and HLA in healthy donors. The protocol was immunoSEQ multiplex PCR, while the TCRdb copy is restricted to in-frame clones and leaves out a portion. The top ten clones hold 3.7% of a sample with over 150,000 clones, roughly 77% of them seen once. The sample comprised PBMCs. Receptors originate from a man aged 25-40 years in good health and CMV-seropositive. Both conserved end residues are part of each CDR3. Clone size is stated in some rows and not others, as once, few, many or a class when expanded.

j_call clone_size v_call cdr3_aa
TRBJ1-1 - TRBV7-6 CASSKDRTPSNTEAFF
TRBJ2-1 - TRBV4-3 CASSFISGGHYNEQFF
TRBJ1-4 once TRBV5-1 CASRSDSSVKKLFF
TRBJ2-7 - TRBV4-1 CASSRDRGVYEQYF
TRBJ2-7 once TRBV6-5 CASSYGGWEQYF
TRBJ2-3 - TRBV11-2 CASSLNSGGAVDTQYF
TRBJ1-5 - TRBV28 CASSLTGGNQPQHF
TRBJ1-5 many TRBV21-1 CARPPGQAKQPQHF
TRBJ2-7 - TRBV18 CASSPPGQGSYEQYF
TRBJ2-1 - TRBV11-3 CASSLDLRTSKFF
TRBJ2-4 few TRBV2 CASSEGLAGTRGSQYF
TRBJ2-7 - TRBV7-6 CASSRDSPGDQYEQYF
TRBJ2-7 few TRBV6-6 CASRGGYEQYF
TRBJ2-7 - TRBV30 CAWSVLPAEQYF
TRBJ1-1 - TRBV13 CASSLGGGEYTEAFF
TRBJ1-1 once TRBV9 CASSARAGVNTEAFF
TRBJ1-1 - TRBV7-2 CASSLVGQESAEAFF
TRBJ1-1 - TRBV6-5 CASSYLTGLDTEAFF
TRBJ2-1 - TRBV7-3 CASSEGQGSYNEQFF
TRBJ2-3 - TRBV7-9 CASSGVRGDHFTDTQYF
TRBJ1-1 - TRBV7-6 CASSLGQENTEAFF
TRBJ2-3 - TRBV6-5 CASSYSASRDTQYF